The 32 T cell receptor beta chains reported below all come from one sample, sequenced in a study of blood T cells in healthy people across ages. Primers used in a second PCR of about 6 to 11 cycles were a sample-barcoded 5' primer and a J-beta primer mix. TCRdb redid the calling of the 5' RACE reads with MiXCR, one entry per CDR3 protein. This sample has about 780,000 distinct CDR3 sequences, with around 24% found just once. In addition, the sample was reused for a study of T cells of mothers and their children.

Source material: blood. The receptors stem from a boy aged 5-17 years in good health.

The chain recombines TRBV2 with TRBJ2-3; no definite D call. CDR3 size: 14 residues. V lost 3 bases to trimming and J lost 4 bases, with 11 bases between them. CDR1 is SNHLY and CDR2 is FYNNEI in the germline V gene. The CDR3 nucleotides are TGTGCCAGCAGTGAGGGCCCGGGCCCAGATACGCAGTATTTT. Translating gives CASSEGPGPDTQYF.

This clonotype occurred once. The chain has TRBV18 and TRBJ2-7; D tentatively reads TRBD1 or TRBD2 (5 bases each). This CDR3 contains 13 residues. Germline assignment: CDR1 KGHSH and CDR2 LQKENI. V shed 3 bases and J shed 11 bases, with 17 bases lying between them. CDR3 bases: TGTGCCAGCTCACCGCCGAGTGAGGGGCGCAAGTACTTC. Translating gives CASSPPSEGRKYF.

There are a few counts of this clonotype. The chain couples TRBV24-1 to TRBJ2-5, with 7 bases aligning to TRBD2. The CDR3 consists of 14 residues. Germline CDR1 KGHDR, CDR2 SFDVKD. V trimming: 5 bases; J trimming: 7 bases; junction bases outside the gene matches: 9. The CDR3 loop is CATSATGEGRTQYF. The CDR3 nucleotides are TGTGCCACCAGTGCCACCGGGGAGGGACGGACCCAGTACTTC.

This clonotype has only a few counts. The chain has TRBV11-2 and TRBJ2-5; 7 bases are a match to TRBD2. CDR1 and CDR2 from the germline V gene are SGHAT and FQNNGV. The V segment lost 2 bases and the J segment 4 bases; nucleotides outside the gene matches: 7. This CDR3 contains 15 residues. Here the CDR3 reads CASSLQTSFLETQYF. The CDR3 coding sequence is TGTGCCAGCAGCTTACAGACTAGCTTTCTAGAGACCCAGTACTTC.

This rearrangement joins TRBV20-1 to TRBJ1-6; 9 bases align to TRBD1. The ends lost 2 bases at V and 4 bases at J; junction bases unmatched: 6. CDR3 length equals 16 residues. From germline, CDR1 is DFQATT and CDR2 SNEGSKA (reference sequence). Written as DNA, the CDR3 is TGCAGTGCTAGAAACTCGGGACAGGGTTATAATTCACCCCTCCACTTT. This sequence encodes CSARNSGQGYNSPLHF.

This clonotype occurred a few times. The V and J genes are TRBV30 and TRBJ1-4; 8 bases fit TRBD1. CDR3 length: 15 amino acids. Per germline, CDR1 GTSNPN and CDR2 SVGIG (reference sequence). J was trimmed by 8 bases and V by 2 bases; bases with no gene match: 10. This chain's CDR3 is CAWSTRDRWREKLFF. The CDR3 DNA sequence: TGTGCCTGGAGTACCCGGGACAGGTGGAGGGAAAAACTGTTTTTT.

This clonotype was detected only a few times. The gene calls are TRBV28 and TRBJ2-5, with 11 bases lining up with TRBD2. The end of the DNA is better explained by TRBJ2-7, so the J call may be wrong. The CDR3 has 16 residues. The germline gives CDR1 MDHEN, CDR2 SYDVKM. The DNA of the CDR3 is TGTGCCAGCAGTTCCTCGCATAGCGGGGGGGCCTACGAGCAGTACTTC. Protein: CASSSSHSGGAYEQYF.

The chain couples TRBV3-1 to TRBJ1-6, with a possible D match to TRBD1 (6 bases). Germline V CDR1 and CDR2: LGHDT, YNNKEL (reference sequence). Trimming pared 0 bases from V and 7 bases from J, leaving 13 bases between. The CDR3 has 16 amino acids. CDR3: CASSQEWGRGNSPLHF. The CDR3 DNA reads TGTGCCAGCAGCCAAGAATGGGGTAGGGGGAATTCACCCCTCCACTTT.

The chain joins TRBV19 to TRBJ2-2; D may be TRBD1 (6 bases). The germline V gene encodes CDR1 LNHDA and CDR2 SQIVND (reference sequence). The CDR3 is 15 amino acids. The ends were cut back, 3 bases at V and 3 bases at J, with 11 bases in the middle. The CDR3 here is CASSIGPGDTGELFF. The CDR3, as DNA: TGTGCCAGTAGTATCGGTCCAGGGGACACCGGGGAGCTGTTTTTT. Filled out from reference TRBV19 and TRBJ2-2, the complete variable domain reads DGGITQSPKYLFRKEGQNVTLSCEQNLNHDAMYWYRQDPGQGLRLIYYSQIVNDFQKGDIAEGYSVSREKKESFPLTVTSAQKNPTAFYLCASSIGPGDTGELFFGEGSRLTVL.

V gene TRBV5-1 combines with J gene TRBJ2-5; 7 nucleotides match TRBD1. V lost 4 bases to trimming and J lost 4 bases; unmatched junction nucleotides: 7. The CDR3 contains 14 residues. Germline V CDR1 and CDR2: SGHRS, YFSETQ. As DNA, the CDR3 is TGCGCCAGCAGCGTGGGACAGCCGGGAGAGACCCAGTACTTC. It translates to CASSVGQPGETQYF.

The table lists this clonotype with a few counts. This chain joins TRBV12-3 or TRBV12-4 and TRBJ1-5; D unclear. The V and J ends lost 0 bases and 5 bases respectively, with 8 bases between them. The CDR3 is made up of 14 amino acids. As DNA, the CDR3 is TGTGCCAGCAGTTTAGCGTCGAGTGATCAGCCCCAGCATTTT. It specifies CASSLASSDQPQHF.

This clonotype occurred a few times. The chain uses TRBV9 and TRBJ1-2, with TRBD1 matching over 9 bases. The CDR3 loop spans 15 amino acids. J gave up 4 bases and V 3 bases, and 7 bases lay outside the gene matches. CDR1 is SGDLS, CDR2 YYNGEE, per germline. Here the CDR3 reads CASSARGQGTYGYTF. CDR3 nucleotides: TGTGCCAGCAGCGCAAGGGGACAGGGAACCTATGGCTACACCTTC. Full variable domain (missing parts from reference TRBV9 and TRBJ1-2): DSGVTQTPKHLITATGQRVTLRCSPRSGDLSVYWYQQSLDQGLQFLIQYYNGEERAKGNILERFSAQQFPDLHSELNLSSLELGDSALYFCASSARGQGTYGYTFGSGTRLTVV.

The chain combines TRBV2 with TRBJ1-2; D not certain. V shed 9 bases and J shed 8 bases, with 25 bases lying between them. Germline assignment: CDR1 SNHLY and CDR2 FYNNEI. The CDR3 runs 15 residues. The CDR3 DNA reads as TGTGCCAGTAGTACCCACACACCGGGAGCGACGGGCTACACCTTC. Its translation: CASSTHTPGATGYTF. Full variable domain (rest looked up from reference TRBV2 and TRBJ1-2): EPEVTQTPSHQVTQMGQEVILRCVPISNHLYFYWYRQILGQKVEFLVSFYNNEISEKSEIFDDQFSVERPDGSNFTLKIRSTKLEDSAMYFCASSTHTPGATGYTFGSGTRLTVV.

The V and J genes are TRBV7-8 and TRBJ2-1; D gene ambiguous. Germline assignment: CDR1 SGHVS and CDR2 FQNEAQ. The CDR3 is 14 residues long. The V and J ends lost 1 base and 8 bases respectively, with 12 bases between them. This CDR3 is CASSLDFVADEQFF. The CDR3 DNA sequence: TGTGCCAGCAGCTTAGATTTTGTCGCGGATGAGCAGTTCTTC.

The chain has TRBV12-3 or TRBV12-4 and TRBJ2-3; 12 nucleotides line up with TRBD2. V was clipped by 1 base and J by 9 bases; unmatched bases: 5. There are 15 residues in the CDR3. The DNA for the CDR3 is TGTGCCAGCAGTTTAGGACTAGCGGGGGCAGGCACGCAGTATTTT. It translates to CASSLGLAGAGTQYF.

This sequence joins TRBV20-1 and TRBJ2-5; D unresolved. The DNA end is more similar to TRBJ2-1, so the J call may be wrong. From germline, CDR1 is DFQATT and CDR2 SNEGSKA (reference sequence). The CDR3 extends over 15 amino acids. This CDR3 is CSAARPESSYNEQFF. The CDR3 coding sequence is TGCAGTGCTGCTCGTCCCGAGAGCTCCTACAATGAGCAGTTCTTC.

The gene calls are TRBV5-1 and TRBJ2-7; 7 positions agree with TRBD1. Germline trimming cut 3 bases from V and 1 base from J; bases unmatched to any gene: 7. This CDR3 comprises 15 residues. Germline CDR1 is SGHRS and CDR2 is YFSETQ. CDR3 loop: CASSYTTGNSYEQYF. CDR3 DNA: TGCGCCAGCAGCTACACGACAGGGAATTCCTACGAGCAGTACTTC.

This rearrangement joins TRBV29-1 to TRBJ1-2; D is ambiguous. CDR1 is SQVTM and CDR2 is ANQGSEA in the germline V gene. The ends were cut back, 6 bases at V and 7 bases at J, with 15 bases in the middle. The CDR3 spans 12 residues. In DNA form, the CDR3 reads TGCAGCGTACCCAAGTCAGGAGGTGGCTACACCTTC. As protein: CSVPKSGGGYTF.

The V call is TRBV11-2, the J call TRBJ2-1; TRBD2 agrees at 8 bases. Per the germline V gene, CDR1 is SGHAT and CDR2 is FQNNGV. The CDR3 is made up of 16 amino acids. Trimming at V came to 7 bases and at J to 7 bases, leaving 15 bases not matched to a gene. CDR3 bases: TGTGCCAGCACCATCGGGAGGGGGGGGGTGCTTAATGAGCAGTTCTTC. Translating gives CASTIGRGGVLNEQFF.

Only a few counts were recorded for this clonotype. The rearrangement joins TRBV4-1 to TRBJ1-5, with a possible D match to TRBD1 (6 bases). Trimming removed 0 bases from V and 2 bases from J, with 14 bases in between. The CDR3 contains 17 residues. Germline CDR1 MGHRA, CDR2 YSYEKL. Here the CDR3 DNA reads TGCGCCAGCAGCCAAGATTCAGGGGAGTTAGGCAATCAGCCCCAGCATTTT. It yields the protein CASSQDSGELGNQPQHF.

The J gene is TRBJ2-5, the V gene TRBV28; TRBD1 matches at 10 bases. The germline V gene has CDR1 MDHEN and CDR2 SYDVKM. Germline trimming cut 4 bases from V and 2 bases from J; bases unmatched to any gene: 7. The CDR3 is 16 residues long. For the CDR3, the DNA is TGTGCCAGCAGTTCTTTGTTGGACAGGGGGCAAGAGACCCAGTACTTC. The encoded protein is CASSSLLDRGQETQYF.

V gene TRBV19 combines with J gene TRBJ2-5, with TRBD2 as a possible D gene (6 bases). The V gene lost 3 bases and the J gene lost 1 base, with 12 bases spanning the gap. The CDR3 extends over 15 amino acids. Germline V lookup: CDR1 LNHDA, CDR2 SQIVND (reference sequence). Here the CDR3 DNA reads TGTGCCAGTAGTATCGAGACTAGAAGCCAAGAGACCCAGTACTTC. It yields the protein CASSIETRSQETQYF. Full variable domain (missing parts from reference TRBV19 and TRBJ2-5): DGGITQSPKYLFRKEGQNVTLSCEQNLNHDAMYWYRQDPGQGLRLIYYSQIVNDFQKGDIAEGYSVSREKKESFPLTVTSAQKNPTAFYLCASSIETRSQETQYFGPGTRLLVL.

J is TRBJ1-2 and V is TRBV7-9; unclear D gene. Germline V gene lookup returns CDR1 SEHNR and CDR2 FQNEAQ (reference sequence). The V and J ends lost 3 bases and 8 bases respectively, with 13 bases between them. CDR3 size: 13 residues. CDR3 sequence reads: CASSFGGPRGYTF. The CDR3 bases are TGTGCCAGCAGCTTTGGAGGGCCAAGGGGCTACACCTTC.

This clonotype has only a few counts. The V gene is TRBV28, the J gene TRBJ2-5, with TRBD1 matching over 9 bases. Looked up from germline, CDR1 is MDHEN and CDR2 is SYDVKM. Trimming removed 5 bases from V and 6 bases from J; junction bases left unmatched: 7. The CDR3 is 14 amino acids. This chain's CDR3 is CASSPGQGGKTQYF. The CDR3 DNA sequence: TGTGCCAGCAGTCCGGGACAGGGCGGGAAGACCCAGTACTTC.

Ten or more counts support this clonotype. The rearrangement uses TRBV3-1 and TRBJ2-3; D is uncertain. The CDR3 sequence is 13 residues long. V lost 0 bases to trimming and J lost 7 bases, with 8 bases between them. Per germline, CDR1 LGHDT and CDR2 YNNKEL (reference sequence). For the CDR3, the DNA is TGTGCCAGCAGCCAAGAAGTGATGCATACGCAGTATTTT. Residues: CASSQEVMHTQYF.

This clonotype has only a few counts. The chain has TRBV29-1 and TRBJ1-4; no definite D call. The CDR3 runs 16 residues. CDR1 and CDR2 (germline): SQVTM, ANQGSEA. V shed 4 bases and J shed 0 bases, with 15 bases lying between them. The CDR3 sequence: CSVGGREGTTNEKLFF. DNA for the CDR3: TGCAGCGTTGGCGGCCGGGAGGGCACAACTAATGAAAAACTGTTTTTT.

This rearrangement joins TRBV14 to TRBJ2-3; the D is unclear. Germline V gene data show CDR1 as SGHDN and CDR2 as FVKESK. Between the trimmed V and J ends, which lost 0 bases and 6 bases, there was a span of 22 bases. The CDR3 runs to 18 residues. The CDR3 DNA is TGTGCCAGCAGCCAAGATAAGGGCCGAAACTGGGGAAAGGATACGCAGTATTTT. It yields the protein CASSQDKGRNWGKDTQYF. Supplemented by reference TRBV14 and TRBJ2-3, the full variable domain reads EAGVTQFPSHSVIEKGQTVTLRCDPISGHDNLYWYRRVMGKEIKFLLHFVKESKQDESGMPNNRFLAERTGGTYSTLKVQPAELEDSGVYFCASSQDKGRNWGKDTQYFGPGTRLTVL.

The CDR3 nucleotides are TGTGCCAGCAGGACCTACAGGGCCGCCAAAAACATTCAGTACTTC. Translated: CASRTYRAAKNIQYF. V is TRBV11-2 and J is TRBJ2-4, with TRBD1 as a possible D gene (6 bases). CDR1 and CDR2 (germline): SGHAT, FQNNGV. The CDR3 runs 15 residues. Trimming removed 6 bases from V and 1 base from J, with 13 bases in between. Complete variable domain (other parts from reference TRBV11-2 and TRBJ2-4): EAGVAQSPRYKIIEKRQSVAFWCNPISGHATLYWYQQILGQGPKLLIQFQNNGVVDDSQLPKDRFSAERLKGVDSTLKIQPAKLEDSAVYLCASRTYRAAKNIQYFGAGTRLSVL.

There are a few counts of this clonotype. The chain combines TRBV7-2 with TRBJ1-2, with D hard to call. The CDR3 has 14 amino acids. V dropped 5 bases and J dropped 1 base, with 11 bases sitting between them. CDR1 and CDR2 from the germline V gene are SGHTA and FQGNSA. The CDR3 loop is CASSPVAVNYGYTF. CDR3 nucleotide sequence: TGTGCCAGCAGCCCCGTCGCAGTTAACTATGGCTACACCTTC. Full variable domain (remainder filled in from reference TRBV7-2 and TRBJ1-2): GAGVSQSPSNKVTEKGKDVELRCDPISGHTALYWYRQSLGQGLEFLIYFQGNSAPDKSGLPSDRFSAERTGGSVSTLTIQRTQQEDSAVYLCASSPVAVNYGYTFGSGTRLTVV.

This clonotype came up a few times. This chain uses TRBV2 with TRBJ2-2, with a possible D match to TRBD2 (6 bases). The CDR3 loop spans 18 amino acids. V lost 5 bases, J lost 6 bases, and 25 bases lay in between. Germline CDR1 reads SNHLY; CDR2 reads FYNNEI. The DNA for the CDR3 is TGTGCCAGCAGTCCAAGAGGAGGGGCTCTGGACGGTTCCGGGGAGCTGTTTTTT. It translates to CASSPRGGALDGSGELFF.

This chain uses TRBV15 with TRBJ2-5; D unresolved. This CDR3 has 14 residues. Germline assignment: CDR1 LNHNV and CDR2 YYDKDF (reference sequence). Between the trimmed V and J ends, which lost 0 bases and 13 bases, there was a span of 18 bases. In DNA, the CDR3 is TGTGCCACCAGCAGAGATGCGGATGGACGGATGGGGTACTTC. Translated: CATSRDADGRMGYF.

In its sample, this clonotype was seen once. The chain joins TRBV5-1 to TRBJ2-2; D is tentatively TRBD1 or TRBD2 (5 bases each). Per germline, CDR1 SGHRS and CDR2 YFSETQ. V was clipped by 0 bases and J by 1 base, with 7 bases between them. The CDR3 contains 15 residues. Here the CDR3 reads CASSLEGRNTGELFF. The CDR3, as DNA: TGCGCCAGCAGCTTGGAGGGGAGGAACACCGGGGAGCTGTTTTTT.